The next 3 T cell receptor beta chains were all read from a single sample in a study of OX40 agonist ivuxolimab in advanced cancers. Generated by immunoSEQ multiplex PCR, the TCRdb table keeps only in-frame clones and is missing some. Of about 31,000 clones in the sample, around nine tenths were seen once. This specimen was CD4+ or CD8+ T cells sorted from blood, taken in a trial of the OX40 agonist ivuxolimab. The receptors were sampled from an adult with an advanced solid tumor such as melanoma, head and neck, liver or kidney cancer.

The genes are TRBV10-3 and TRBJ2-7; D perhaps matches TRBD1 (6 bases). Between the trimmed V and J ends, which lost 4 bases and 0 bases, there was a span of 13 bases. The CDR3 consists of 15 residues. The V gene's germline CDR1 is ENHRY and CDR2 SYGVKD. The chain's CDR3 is CAISGGQRSSYEQYF. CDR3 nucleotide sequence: TGTGCCATCAGTGGAGGACAGAGGAGCTCCTACGAGCAGTACTTC.

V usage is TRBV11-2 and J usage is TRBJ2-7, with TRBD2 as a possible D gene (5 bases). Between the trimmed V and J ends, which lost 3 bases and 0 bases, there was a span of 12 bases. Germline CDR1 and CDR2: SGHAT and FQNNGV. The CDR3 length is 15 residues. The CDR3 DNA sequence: TGTGCCAGCAGCTTCCAAGCGGAGACCTCCTACGAGCAGTACTTC. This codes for CASSFQAETSYEQYF. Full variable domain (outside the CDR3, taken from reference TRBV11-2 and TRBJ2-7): EAGVAQSPRYKIIEKRQSVAFWCNPISGHATLYWYQQILGQGPKLLIQFQNNGVVDDSQLPKDRFSAERLKGVDSTLKIQPAKLEDSAVYLCASSFQAETSYEQYFGPGTRLTVT.

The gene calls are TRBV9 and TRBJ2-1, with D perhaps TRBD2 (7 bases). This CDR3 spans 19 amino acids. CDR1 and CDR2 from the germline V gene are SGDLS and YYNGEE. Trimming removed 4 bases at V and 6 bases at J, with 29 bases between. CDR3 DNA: TGTGCCAGCAGCATCAACCCTGAAGGGGGGGCCCTGGCTACCAATGAGCAGTTCTTC. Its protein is CASSINPEGGALATNEQFF. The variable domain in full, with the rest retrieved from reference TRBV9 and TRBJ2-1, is DSGVTQTPKHLITATGQRVTLRCSPRSGDLSVYWYQQSLDQGLQFLIQYYNGEERAKGNILERFSAQQFPDLHSELNLSSLELGDSALYFCASSINPEGGALATNEQFFGPGTRLTVL.